This T cell receptor beta chain was captured in a study of blood T cells in healthy people across ages. In its sample, this clonotype was seen a few times. Through a sample-barcoded 5' primer and a J-beta primer mix, a second PCR was run for roughly 7 to 12 cycles. Template switching added a 12-random-nucleotide identifier to every cDNA molecule. Using its own MiXCR run on the 5' RACE reads, TCRdb lists one record per CDR3 protein. The data contain some 860,000 distinct CDR3 sequences, roughly three fifths of them singletons. The V and J ends lost 8 bases and 3 bases, in that order; junction bases with no gene match: 12. Looked up from germline, CDR1 is MNHNS and CDR2 is SASEGT. CDR3 size: 18 residues.

The TCR was taken from a man between 40 and 49 years old in good health. The chain combines TRBV6-1 with TRBJ2-5; 16 nucleotides align to TRBD2. The sequenced sample consisted of blood. CDR3 sequence (DNA): TGTGCCAGCCGAACGGGACTAGCGGGGGGGCTGAAAAAAGAGACCCAGTACTTC. Translating gives CASRTGLAGGLKKETQYF.